The 15 T cell receptor beta chains given below trace back to one sample, sequenced in a study of blood T cell repertoires in COVID-19 (dated by TCRdb to 2018 to 2021). Library construction relied on the immunoSEQ multiplex PCR assay. This is the immuneACCESS table as TCRdb keeps it, with only in-frame sequences that have V and J called. A part of the clones is gone; compared with another copy, unresolved V genes explain less than half, and the rest is unexplained. The table for this sample lists about 94,000 clones; over 75% of them were counted only once. The top ten hold around 7% of the sample. Source material: peripheral blood. These receptors all stem from a human donor with acute or convalescent COVID-19. The donor label of this sample is uncertain.

CDR3 residues: CASLGQGSYEQYF. The CDR3 coding sequence is TGTGCCAGCTTGGGACAGGGGTCCTACGAGCAGTACTTC. The chain joins TRBV2 to TRBJ2-7, with TRBD1 matching 10 bases. Germline CDR1 reads SNHLY; CDR2 reads FYNNEI. CDR3 length: 13 amino acids. V lost 8 bases to trimming and J lost 1 base; unmatched junction nucleotides: 2.

The chain has TRBV2 and TRBJ2-7, with TRBD1 as a possible D gene (6 bases). There are 12 residues in the CDR3. The germline V gene has CDR1 SNHLY and CDR2 FYNNEI. V lost 7 bases, J lost 3 bases, and 10 bases lay in between. CDR3 sequence: CASIGQFYEQYF. The CDR3 nucleotides read TGTGCCAGCATCGGACAGTTCTACGAGCAGTACTTC.

The chain has TRBV11-2 and TRBJ1-2, with 7 bases aligning to TRBD1. The V gene end was trimmed by 5 bases and the J gene end by 7 bases; junction bases not matched to a gene: 16. From germline, CDR1 is SGHAT and CDR2 FQNNGV. The CDR3 is 16 residues long. The CDR3 nucleotides read TGTGCCAGCAGCCCTATGACGGATCTGACAGGGACTGGCTACACCTTC. Translated, it gives CASSPMTDLTGTGYTF.

The gene calls are TRBV6-1 and TRBJ2-5; a possible D gene is TRBD2 (7 bases). The germline gives CDR1 MNHNS, CDR2 SASEGT. The ends were cut back, 3 bases at V and 4 bases at J, with 12 bases in the middle. The CDR3 totals 14 residues. The CDR3 sequence is CASSDGGAGETQYF. The DNA of the CDR3 is TGTGCCAGCAGTGATGGGGGGGCGGGAGAGACCCAGTACTTC.

This clone was seen a few times. V usage is TRBV2 and J usage is TRBJ1-4; D is possibly TRBD1 (6 bases). Germline V gene data show CDR1 as SNHLY and CDR2 as FYNNEI. The CDR3 has 15 residues. Trimming shortened V by 6 bases and J by 4 bases, and 15 bases separated the two germline ends. CDR3 amino acids: CASRLTGSFNEKLFF. In DNA form, the CDR3 reads TGTGCCAGCAGACTAACAGGGTCTTTTAATGAAAAACTGTTTTTT.

This clone was recorded only once. The V gene is TRBV13, the J gene TRBJ1-3, with 7 bases that match TRBD1. V shed 5 bases, J shed 0 bases, and the junction held 7 bases outside the gene matches. The CDR3 runs to 16 residues. Germline V gives CDR1 PRHDT, CDR2 FYEKMQ (reference sequence). In nucleotides, the CDR3 is TGTGCCAGCAGCCCCCAGGGGGTAAGCTCTGGAAACACCATATATTTT. As protein: CASSPQGVSSGNTIYF.

V is TRBV6-5 and J is TRBJ2-1, with D tentatively TRBD2 (5 bases). The germline V gene has CDR1 MNHEY and CDR2 SVGAGI. Trimming took 10 bases from V and 8 from J, leaving 24 bases between them. CDR3 length: 15 amino acids. The CDR3, as DNA: TGTGCCACCGAGGGTTCCCCCAGGAGGTTCGATGAGCAGTTCTTC. It is translated as CATEGSPRRFDEQFF.

This clone was picked up a small number of times. The rearrangement links TRBV7-2 to TRBJ1-4; D is uncertain. V gave up 5 bases and J gave up 8 bases, with 12 bases separating them. Looked up from germline, CDR1 is SGHTA and CDR2 is FQGNSA. The CDR3 runs to 13 residues. This chain's CDR3 is CASSPGLQEKLFF. CDR3 nucleotide sequence: TGTGCCAGCAGCCCGGGTCTCCAAGAAAAACTGTTTTTT.

This clone was counted once. A junction boundary mismatches the germline segment, possibly from a read error. Additional DNA sequences in this sample encode the identical CDR3. In DNA, the CDR3 is TGTGCCAGCAGTTTGGCTTACACCGGGGAGCTATTTTTT. Translated, it gives CASSLAYTGELFF. The rearrangement joins TRBV12-3 or TRBV12-4 to TRBJ2-2, with D tentatively TRBD2 (5 bases). This CDR3 contains 13 residues.

This clone was observed a single time. This chain uses TRBV2 with TRBJ2-5; D perhaps matches TRBD1 (5 bases). The germline V gene has CDR1 SNHLY and CDR2 FYNNEI. V lost 6 bases, J lost 1 base, and 9 bases lay in between. The CDR3 has 13 residues. The CDR3 spells CASRYRIQETQYF. The CDR3 nucleotides are TGTGCCAGCAGGTACAGGATCCAAGAGACCCAGTACTTC.

This clone was seen just once. The chain recombines TRBV9 with TRBJ1-1; perhaps TRBD1 as D (6 bases). The CDR3 spans 13 residues. V was clipped by 4 bases and J by 6 bases, with 13 bases between them. CDR1 SGDLS and CDR2 YYNGEE come from the germline V gene. Here the CDR3 DNA reads TGTGCCAGCAGCACCGGACAGATCGCTGAAGCTTTCTTT. Translated: CASSTGQIAEAFF.

The gene calls are TRBV5-8 and TRBJ2-5; TRBD1 matches 9 bases. The CDR3 is 15 residues long. CDR1 and CDR2 from the germline V gene are SGHTS and YDEGEE. J was trimmed by 7 bases and V by 3 bases; bases with no gene match: 10. The CDR3 loop is CASSSPGQGFVTQYF. The CDR3 bases are TGTGCCAGCAGCTCTCCGGGACAGGGTTTTGTGACCCAGTACTTC.

The V and J genes are TRBV29-1 and TRBJ2-7, with D perhaps TRBD1 (6 bases). The CDR3 loop spans 12 amino acids. From germline, CDR1 is SQVTM and CDR2 ANQGSEA. The germline V and J ends were trimmed by 4 bases and 6 bases, with 13 bases remaining between them. CDR3 in amino acids: CSVAGQGSEQYF. Written as DNA, the CDR3 is TGCAGCGTTGCGGGTCAGGGGAGCGAGCAGTACTTC.

The J gene is TRBJ1-1, the V gene TRBV6-4, with D perhaps TRBD1 (6 bases). The CDR3 loop spans 14 amino acids. CDR1 is MRHNA and CDR2 is SNTAGT in the germline V gene. V was clipped by 6 bases and J by 1 base, with 12 bases between them. The CDR3 DNA reads as TGTGCCAGCAGGGGCGTGGGACAGAACACTGAAGCTTTCTTT. This translates into CASRGVGQNTEAFF.

This chain connects TRBV19 to TRBJ2-3, with 8 bases lining up with TRBD2. The CDR3 extends over 14 amino acids. Trimming took 10 bases from V and 4 from J; bases not matched to a gene: 10. Germline V gene sequence: CDR1 LNHDA, CDR2 SQIVND (reference sequence). CDR3 in amino acids: CATLGLGLSDTQYF. CDR3 in DNA: TGTGCCACCCTGGGACTAGGGTTGTCAGATACGCAGTATTTT. Full variable domain (rest looked up from reference TRBV19 and TRBJ2-3): DGGITQSPKYLFRKEGQNVTLSCEQNLNHDAMYWYRQDPGQGLRLIYYSQIVNDFQKGDIAEGYSVSREKKESFPLTVTSAQKNPTAFYLCATLGLGLSDTQYFGPGTRLTVL.